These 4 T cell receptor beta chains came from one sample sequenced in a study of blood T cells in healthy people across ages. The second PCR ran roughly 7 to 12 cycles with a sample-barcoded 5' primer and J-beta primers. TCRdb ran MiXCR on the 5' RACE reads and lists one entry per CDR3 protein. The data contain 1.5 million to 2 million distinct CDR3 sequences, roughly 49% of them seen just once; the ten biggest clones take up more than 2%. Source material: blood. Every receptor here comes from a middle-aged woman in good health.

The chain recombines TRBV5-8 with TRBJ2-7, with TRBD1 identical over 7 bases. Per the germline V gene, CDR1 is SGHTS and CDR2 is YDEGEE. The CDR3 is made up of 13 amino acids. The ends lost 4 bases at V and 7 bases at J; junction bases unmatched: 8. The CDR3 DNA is TGTGCCAGCAGCGCGGACAGGTACAATGAGCAGTACTTC. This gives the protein CASSADRYNEQYF.

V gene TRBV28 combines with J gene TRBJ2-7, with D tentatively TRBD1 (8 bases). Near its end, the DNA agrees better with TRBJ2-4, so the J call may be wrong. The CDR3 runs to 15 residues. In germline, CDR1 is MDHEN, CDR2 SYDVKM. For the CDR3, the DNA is TGTGCCAGCAGTACAGGGGGGGCCTGGGGAAACATTCAGTACTTC. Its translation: CASSTGGAWGNIQYF.

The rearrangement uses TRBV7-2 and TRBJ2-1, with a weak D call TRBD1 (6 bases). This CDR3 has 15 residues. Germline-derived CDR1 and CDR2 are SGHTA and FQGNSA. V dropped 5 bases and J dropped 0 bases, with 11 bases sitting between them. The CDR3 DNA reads TGTGCCAGCAGCACAGGACAGAGCTCCTACAATGAGCAGTTCTTC. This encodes CASSTGQSSYNEQFF.

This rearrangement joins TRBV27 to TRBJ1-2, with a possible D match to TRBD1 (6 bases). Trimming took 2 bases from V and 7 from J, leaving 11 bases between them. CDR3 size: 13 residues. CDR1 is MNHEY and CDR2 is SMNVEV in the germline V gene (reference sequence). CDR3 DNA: TGTGCCAGCAGTTTAGGGGGGCCGGCTGGCTACACCTTC. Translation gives CASSLGGPAGYTF.